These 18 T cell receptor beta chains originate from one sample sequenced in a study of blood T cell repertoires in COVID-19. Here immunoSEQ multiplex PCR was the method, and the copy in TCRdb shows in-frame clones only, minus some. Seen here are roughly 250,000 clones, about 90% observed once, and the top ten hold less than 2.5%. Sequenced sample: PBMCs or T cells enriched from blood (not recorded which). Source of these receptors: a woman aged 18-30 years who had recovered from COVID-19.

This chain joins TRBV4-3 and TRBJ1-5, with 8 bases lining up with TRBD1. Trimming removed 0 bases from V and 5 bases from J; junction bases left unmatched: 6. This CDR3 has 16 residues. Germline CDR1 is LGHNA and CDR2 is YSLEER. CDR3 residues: CASSQDLGQGDQPQHF. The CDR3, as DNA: TGCGCCAGCAGCCAAGATCTTGGACAGGGAGATCAGCCCCAGCATTTT.

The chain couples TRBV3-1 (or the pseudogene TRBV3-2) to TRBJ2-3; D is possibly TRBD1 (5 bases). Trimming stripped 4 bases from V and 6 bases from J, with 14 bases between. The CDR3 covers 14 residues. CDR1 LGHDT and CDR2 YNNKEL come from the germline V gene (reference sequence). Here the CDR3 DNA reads TGTGCCAGCAGCCGTACAGGTAGGATCGATACGCAGTATTTT. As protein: CASSRTGRIDTQYF.

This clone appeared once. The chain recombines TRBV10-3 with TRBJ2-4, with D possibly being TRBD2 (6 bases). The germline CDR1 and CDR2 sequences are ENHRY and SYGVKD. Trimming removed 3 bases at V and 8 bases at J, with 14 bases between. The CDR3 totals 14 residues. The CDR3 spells CAISEFGGKDIQYF. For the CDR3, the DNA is TGTGCCATCAGTGAATTCGGAGGGAAGGACATTCAGTACTTC.

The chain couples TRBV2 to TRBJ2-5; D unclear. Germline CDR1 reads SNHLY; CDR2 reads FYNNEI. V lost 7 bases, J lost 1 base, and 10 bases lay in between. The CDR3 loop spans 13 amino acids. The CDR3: CASIRHLQETQYF. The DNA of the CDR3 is TGTGCCAGCATTAGACACCTCCAAGAGACCCAGTACTTC. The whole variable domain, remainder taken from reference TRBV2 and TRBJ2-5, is EPEVTQTPSHQVTQMGQEVILRCVPISNHLYFYWYRQILGQKVEFLVSFYNNEISEKSEIFDDQFSVERPDGSNFTLKIRSTKLEDSAMYFCASIRHLQETQYFGPGTRLLVL.

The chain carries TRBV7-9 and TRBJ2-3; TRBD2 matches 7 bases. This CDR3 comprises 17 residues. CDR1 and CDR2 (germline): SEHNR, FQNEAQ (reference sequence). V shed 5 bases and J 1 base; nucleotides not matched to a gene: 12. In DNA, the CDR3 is TGTGCCAGCAGCCCTAGGCGGGGCGGGAGTGGCACAGATACGCAGTATTTT. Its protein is CASSPRRGGSGTDTQYF. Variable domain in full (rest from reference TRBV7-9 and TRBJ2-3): DTGVSQNPRHKITKRGQNVTFRCDPISEHNRLYWYRQTLGQGPEFLTYFQNEAQLEKSRLLSDRFSAERPKGSFSTLEIQRTEQGDSAMYLCASSPRRGGSGTDTQYFGPGTRLTVL.

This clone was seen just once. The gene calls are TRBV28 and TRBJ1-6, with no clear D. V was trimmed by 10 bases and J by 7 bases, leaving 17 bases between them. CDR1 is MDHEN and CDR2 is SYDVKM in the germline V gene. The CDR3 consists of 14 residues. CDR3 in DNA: TGTGCCACCCTCGAGGGCAGCATAAATTCACCCCTCCACTTT. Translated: CATLEGSINSPLHF.

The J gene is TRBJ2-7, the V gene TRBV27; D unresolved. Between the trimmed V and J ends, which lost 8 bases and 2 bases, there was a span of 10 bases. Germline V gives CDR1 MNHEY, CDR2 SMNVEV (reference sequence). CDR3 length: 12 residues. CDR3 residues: CASRSLAYEQYF. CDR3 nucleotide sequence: TGTGCCAGCCGGAGTCTTGCCTACGAGCAGTACTTC.

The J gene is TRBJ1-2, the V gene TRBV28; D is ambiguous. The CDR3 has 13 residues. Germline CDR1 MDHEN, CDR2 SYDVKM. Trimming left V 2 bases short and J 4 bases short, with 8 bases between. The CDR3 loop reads CASSLISSYGYTF. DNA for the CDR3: TGTGCCAGCAGTTTAATTAGTAGCTATGGCTACACCTTC.

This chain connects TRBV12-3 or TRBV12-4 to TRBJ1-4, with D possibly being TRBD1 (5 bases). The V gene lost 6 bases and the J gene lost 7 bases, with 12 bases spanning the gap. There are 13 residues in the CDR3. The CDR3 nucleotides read TGTGCCAGCAGAACCAGGGTTTCTGAAAAACTGTTTTTT. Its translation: CASRTRVSEKLFF.

DNA of the CDR3: TGTGCCACCAGCAGTGACCCGGGAGTCTCAGAGGCCAATGAGCAGTTCTTC. Protein sequence: CATSSDPGVSEANEQFF. The chain is built from TRBV15 and TRBJ2-1; D is perhaps TRBD2 (6 bases). The CDR3 consists of 17 residues. The V and J ends lost 3 bases and 6 bases respectively, with 21 bases between them. Germline V gives CDR1 LNHNV, CDR2 YYDKDF (reference sequence). Combining the CDR3 with reference TRBV15 and TRBJ2-1 gives the whole variable domain DAMVIQNPRYQVTQFGKPVTLSCSQTLNHNVMYWYQQKSSQAPKLLFHYYDKDFNNEADTPDNFQSRRPNTSFCFLDIRSPGLGDTAMYLCATSSDPGVSEANEQFFGPGTRLTVL.

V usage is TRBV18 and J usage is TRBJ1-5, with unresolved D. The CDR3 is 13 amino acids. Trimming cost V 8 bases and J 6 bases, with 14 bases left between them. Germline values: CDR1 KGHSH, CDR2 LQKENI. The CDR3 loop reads CASQAGAGQPQHF. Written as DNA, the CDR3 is TGTGCCAGCCAGGCTGGTGCGGGTCAGCCCCAGCATTTT.

The CDR3 nucleotides read TGTGCCACCAGTGCCCCCCCGGGACAATACTATGGCTACACCTTC. This codes for CATSAPPGQYYGYTF. The chain carries TRBV24-1 and TRBJ1-2; a weak D match, TRBD1 (6 bases). Between the trimmed V and J ends, which lost 5 bases and 3 bases, there was a span of 15 bases. This CDR3 spans 15 amino acids. In germline, CDR1 is KGHDR, CDR2 SFDVKD.

The CDR3 protein is CASSLTGGEQYF. The CDR3 bases are TGTGCCAGCAGTTTAACAGGGGGGGAGCAGTACTTC. This sequence joins TRBV28 and TRBJ2-7; 8 bases are shared with TRBD1. The germline V gene has CDR1 MDHEN and CDR2 SYDVKM. The CDR3 has 12 residues. V lost 2 bases to trimming and J lost 7 bases; unmatched junction nucleotides: 1.

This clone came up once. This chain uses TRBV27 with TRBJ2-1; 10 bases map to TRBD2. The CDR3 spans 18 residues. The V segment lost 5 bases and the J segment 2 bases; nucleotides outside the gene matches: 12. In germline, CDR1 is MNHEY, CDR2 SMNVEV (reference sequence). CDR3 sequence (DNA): TGTGCCAGCAGTCAAGTACATCATAGCGGGAGGACCTACAATGAGCAGTTCTTC. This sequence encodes CASSQVHHSGRTYNEQFF.

CDR3: CASSLIGQGAHGYTF. CDR3 nucleotide sequence: TGCGCCAGCAGCTTGATAGGACAGGGGGCGCATGGCTACACCTTC. The chain employs TRBV5-1 and TRBJ1-2; 11 nucleotides line up with TRBD1. V lost 1 base, J lost 6 bases, and 5 bases stayed unmatched. The germline V gene has CDR1 SGHRS and CDR2 YFSETQ. CDR3 length: 15 amino acids.

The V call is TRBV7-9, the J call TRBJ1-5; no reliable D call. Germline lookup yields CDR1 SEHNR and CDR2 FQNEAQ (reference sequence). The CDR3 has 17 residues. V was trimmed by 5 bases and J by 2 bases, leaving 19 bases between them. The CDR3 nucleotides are TGTGCCAGCAGCCCCGAGGGCAGGCCGGGAGGCAATCAGCCCCAGCATTTT. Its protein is CASSPEGRPGGNQPQHF.

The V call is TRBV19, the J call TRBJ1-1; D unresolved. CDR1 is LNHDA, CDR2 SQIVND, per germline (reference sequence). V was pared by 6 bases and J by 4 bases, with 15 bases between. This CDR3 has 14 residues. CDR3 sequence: CASRGPWAGTEAFF. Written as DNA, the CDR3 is TGTGCCAGTAGAGGTCCCTGGGCTGGCACTGAAGCTTTCTTT.

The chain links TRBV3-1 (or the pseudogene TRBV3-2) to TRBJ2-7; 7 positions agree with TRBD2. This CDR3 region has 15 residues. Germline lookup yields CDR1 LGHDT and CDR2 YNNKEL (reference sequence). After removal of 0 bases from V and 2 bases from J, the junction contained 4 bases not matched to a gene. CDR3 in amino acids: CASSQDGTIAYEQYF. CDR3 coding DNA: TGTGCCAGCAGCCAAGATGGGACTATTGCCTACGAGCAGTACTTC.